The source of this T cell receptor (beta chain) is a study of beta chain features in type 1 diabetes. Findings and limits, study-wide: Moderate yet significant TCRB CDR3 shortening was seen in Type 1 diabetes patients in all four CD4+ subsets. Compared with healthy donors, patients appeared to share more similar naive, central memory and regulatory TCRB repertoires.

CDR1 is SGHDT, CDR2 YYEEEE, per germline. Trimming at V came to 3 bases and at J to 2 bases, leaving 4 bases not matched to a gene. The CDR3 is 15 amino acids. All of the isolated RNA was reverse transcribed, so expressed TCRB transcripts were sequenced. Sequencing was performed with immunoSEQ multiplex PCR; in TCRdb, only in-frame clones are kept and a portion is missing. The data show more than 200,000 clones, with around 16% seen just once and 0.07% to 0.095% held by the top ten. As concerns this clone: Its cognate antigen is unknown.

The V and J genes are TRBV5-6 and TRBJ2-3, with 9 bases aligning to TRBD1. Sequencing was done on a sample of naive CD4+ T cells from blood. The TCR was taken from a man aged 25 to 45 with type 1 diabetes. The CDR3 sequence is CASSSDRGLTDTQYF. CDR3 coding DNA: TGTGCCAGCAGCTCGGACAGGGGACTCACAGATACGCAGTATTTT.